This TCR beta chain was sequenced for a study of metastatic and nonmetastatic thyroid tumors. Across the study: A comparison of repertoires was made across blood and tumor or nodule tissue from malignant and benign thyroid patients.

The CDR3 contains 12 residues. The V end was cut by 4 bases, the J end by 5 bases, with 10 bases between. Germline CDR1 reads SGHRS; CDR2 reads YFSETQ. TCRdb called clones again from the PCR reads with MiXCR. The sample includes 23,000 or so clones, approximately 20% of them seen just once. This clone came up many times. Prior to thyroid surgery, none of the patients had received any treatment. Sequenced material: blood. The genes are TRBV5-1 and TRBJ2-7; the D gene is possibly TRBD1 (6 bases). The origin of this receptor is a male donor with papillary thyroid cancer or a benign thyroid nodule (not recorded which). Some clones in this sample may be carry-over from other donors' samples. In DNA form, the CDR3 reads TGCGCCAGCAGCACCACAGGGCACGAGCAGTACTTC. Translated: CASSTTGHEQYF.